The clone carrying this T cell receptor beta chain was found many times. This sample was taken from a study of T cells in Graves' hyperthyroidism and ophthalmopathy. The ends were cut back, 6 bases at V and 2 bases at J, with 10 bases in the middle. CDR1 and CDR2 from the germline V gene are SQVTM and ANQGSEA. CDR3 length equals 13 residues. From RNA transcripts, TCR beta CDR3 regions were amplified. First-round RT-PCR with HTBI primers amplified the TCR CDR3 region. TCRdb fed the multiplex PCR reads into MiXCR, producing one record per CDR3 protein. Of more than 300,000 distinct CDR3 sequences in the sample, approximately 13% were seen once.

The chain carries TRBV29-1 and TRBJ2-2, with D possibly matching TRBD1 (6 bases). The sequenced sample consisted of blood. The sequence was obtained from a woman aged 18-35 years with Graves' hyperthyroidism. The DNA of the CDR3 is TGCAGCGTCGGGACATTTAACACCGGGGAGCTGTTTTTT. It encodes CSVGTFNTGELFF.